This T cell receptor (beta chain) was recorded in a study of blood T cell repertoires in COVID-19. Germline V gene data show CDR1 as SNHLY and CDR2 as FYNNEI. The CDR3 runs to 15 residues. This clone was observed a single time. A read error may produce the germline difference seen at one junction end. Generated by immunoSEQ multiplex PCR, the TCRdb table keeps only in-frame clones and is missing some. The profile covers 220,000 or so clones, with 70% to 85% appearing a single time and 3% to 3.5% taken by the ten largest. Input material: PBMCs or T cells enriched from blood (not recorded which). This clonotype originated in a woman aged 55-69 years who had recovered from COVID-19. The genes are TRBV2 and TRBJ1-3; tentative D call: TRBD1 (6 bases). CDR3 coding DNA: TGTGCCAGCAGTGAAGACGGGGGGGCTGGAGACACCATATATTTT. As protein: CASSEDGGAGDTIYF. Using reference TRBV2 and TRBJ1-3 for the parts outside the CDR3, the full variable domain is EPEVTQTPSHQVTQMGQEVILRCVPISNHLYFYWYRQILGQKVEFLVSFYNNEISEKSEIFDDQFSVERPDGSNFTLKIRSTKLEDSAMYFCASSEDGGAGDTIYFGEGSWLTVV.